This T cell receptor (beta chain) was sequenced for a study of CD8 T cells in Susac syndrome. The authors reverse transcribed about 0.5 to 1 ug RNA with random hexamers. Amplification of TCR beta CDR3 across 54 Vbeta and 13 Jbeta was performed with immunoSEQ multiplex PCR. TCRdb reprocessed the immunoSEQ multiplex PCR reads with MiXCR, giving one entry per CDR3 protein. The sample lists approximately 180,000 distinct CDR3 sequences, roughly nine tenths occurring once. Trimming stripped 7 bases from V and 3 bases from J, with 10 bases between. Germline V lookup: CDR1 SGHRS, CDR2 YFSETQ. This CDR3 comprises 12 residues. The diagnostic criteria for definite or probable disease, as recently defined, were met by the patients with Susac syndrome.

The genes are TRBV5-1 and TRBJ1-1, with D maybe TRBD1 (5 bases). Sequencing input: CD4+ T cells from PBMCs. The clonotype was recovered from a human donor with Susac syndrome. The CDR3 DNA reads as TGCGCCAGCGGTAGGGACGACACTGAAGCTTTCTTT. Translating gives CASGRDDTEAFF.